This T cell receptor beta chain derives from a study of beta chain features in type 1 diabetes. Across the whole study: What patients shared with healthy donors was a similar profile of age, gender and cell yields. There were approximately 110,000,000 sorted cells examined across all samples. Findings of the study overall: The study found moderately but significantly shorter TCRB CDR3s in all four CD4+ subsets of Type 1 diabetes patients. Any role of HLA type in TCRB rearrangement remained unresolved here.

With respect to this clone: The antigen remains unidentified.

Expressed TCRB transcripts were sequenced, since all the RNA that had been isolated was reverse transcribed. Assay used: immunoSEQ multiplex PCR; TCRdb lists only in-frame clones, some missing. The sample comprises about 280,000 clones, about 15% of which are singletons, and less than 0.02% rests with the top ten. A sort by CD45RO/CCR7/CD25/CD127/CD95/CD27 yielded CD4+ naive, central memory, regulatory and stem cell-like memory cells. This clonotype was sampled from a man between 18 and 35 years old with type 1 diabetes. Source material: naive CD4+ T cells from blood.

This chain's CDR3 is CASSGQRYEQYF. The CDR3 bases are TGTGCCAGCTCTGGACAGCGCTACGAGCAGTACTTC. V and J are TRBV28 and TRBJ2-7, with D possibly TRBD1 on 6 matching bases. CDR3 size: 12 residues. The V end lost 8 bases, the J end lost 3 bases, and 11 bases lay between the germline ends. Germline V CDR1 and CDR2: MDHEN, SYDVKM. Drawing the rest from reference TRBV28 and TRBJ2-7, the complete variable domain is DVKVTQSSRYLVKRTGEKVFLECVQDMDHENMFWYRQDPGLGLRLIYFSYDVKMKEKGDIPEGYSVSREKKERFSLILESASTNQTSMYLCASSGQRYEQYFGPGTRLTVT.